Listed here are 12 T cell receptor beta chains from one sample, sequenced in a study of OX40 agonist ivuxolimab in advanced cancers. TCRdb's copy holds only in-frame clones and misses some; the assay was immunoSEQ multiplex PCR. Counted here are 130,000 or so clones, 93% occurring once; the ten biggest clones make up roughly 0.15%. Here the sequenced sample was CD4+ or CD8+ T cells sorted from blood, taken in a trial of the OX40 agonist ivuxolimab. These receptors were taken from an adult with an advanced solid tumor such as melanoma, head and neck, liver or kidney cancer.

The rearrangement joins TRBV7-8 to TRBJ1-1; TRBD1 is a possible D gene (6 bases). Germline CDR1 is SGHVS and CDR2 is FQNEAQ. The CDR3 has 15 residues. Trimming took off 5 bases at V and 5 bases at J, with 18 bases between the two ends. CDR3 sequence: CASSLSGGGGTEAFF. The DNA for the CDR3 is TGTGCCAGCAGCCTAAGCGGAGGGGGAGGAACTGAAGCTTTCTTT.

The rearrangement joins TRBV6-5 to TRBJ2-5; 8 bases align to TRBD2. With 6 bases clipped from V and 5 bases from J, the junction kept 8 bases outside the gene matches. This CDR3 contains 14 residues. CDR1 and CDR2 (germline): MNHEY, SVGAGI. The CDR3 region is CASRPPGGLETQYF. DNA of the CDR3: TGTGCCAGCAGACCCCCGGGGGGGCTGGAGACCCAGTACTTC.

The chain links TRBV6-5 to TRBJ2-6; D is possibly TRBD1 or TRBD2 (5 bases each). With 2 bases removed from V and 0 bases from J, the gap between germline ends came to 5 bases. The CDR3 covers 15 residues. Germline-derived CDR1 and CDR2 are MNHEY and SVGAGI. The CDR3 bases are TGTGCCAGCAGTTACGGGGGCTCTGGGGCCAACGTCCTGACTTTC. Protein sequence: CASSYGGSGANVLTF.

The rearrangement uses TRBV5-5 and TRBJ1-2; 8 bases agree with TRBD1. Germline assignment: CDR1 SGHKS and CDR2 YYEKEE (reference sequence). Trimming removed 4 bases from V and 3 bases from J; junction bases left unmatched: 8. This CDR3 spans 15 amino acids. CDR3 region: CASSLLDRVDYGYTF. The CDR3 DNA reads as TGTGCCAGCAGCCTTTTGGACAGGGTAGACTATGGCTACACCTTC.

The chain couples TRBV29-1 to TRBJ2-3; 10 bases line up with TRBD1. The CDR3 has 14 amino acids. Germline V gene lookup returns CDR1 SQVTM and CDR2 ANQGSEA. The CDR3 nucleotides are TGCACAGTAGTGACAGGGGGCCCTAGTGATACGCAGTATTTT. Protein product: CTVVTGGPSDTQYF.

The table lists this clone with a count of one. The chain carries TRBV6-4 and TRBJ1-1; 8 nucleotides align to TRBD1. The CDR3 sequence is 13 residues long. CDR1 and CDR2 (germline): MRHNA, SNTAGT. With 6 bases clipped from V and 4 bases from J, the junction kept 4 bases outside the gene matches. This chain's CDR3 is CASRRQGSTEAFF. In nucleotides, the CDR3 is TGTGCCAGCAGAAGACAGGGGAGCACTGAAGCTTTCTTT.

The DNA of the CDR3 is TGCGCCAGCAGCTTTACCAGCCTGGGGACCCAAGAGACCCAGTACTTC. Translation: CASSFTSLGTQETQYF. This chain uses TRBV5-1 with TRBJ2-5, with D perhaps given as TRBD1 or TRBD2 (5 bases each). Germline loops: CDR1 SGHRS, CDR2 YFSETQ. The CDR3 is made up of 16 amino acids. V shed 2 bases and J shed 1 base, with 15 bases lying between them.

The V gene is TRBV5-1, the J gene TRBJ2-1, with unresolved D. V lost 0 bases and J 0 bases, leaving 10 bases between the germline ends. CDR3 length: 16 amino acids. Germline CDR1 SGHRS, CDR2 YFSETQ. CDR3 DNA: TGCGCCAGCAGCTTGGAAGGCAGCAGCTCCTACAATGAGCAGTTCTTC. Translating it yields CASSLEGSSSYNEQFF.

Worth noting for this clone: The sample carries other DNA sequences with the same CDR3. V and J are TRBV18 and TRBJ2-5; 8 bases align to TRBD1. V lost 2 bases, J lost 2 bases, and 1 base stayed unmatched. From germline, CDR1 is KGHSH and CDR2 LQKENI. CDR3 length: 14 amino acids. The chain's CDR3 is CASSPNRGQETQYF. CDR3 nucleotides: TGTGCCAGCTCACCAAACAGGGGGCAAGAGACCCAGTACTTC.

The rearrangement links TRBV7-8 to TRBJ1-1, with D possibly TRBD1 on 5 matching bases. The length of the CDR3 is 17 residues. The V gene's germline CDR1 is SGHVS and CDR2 FQNEAQ. The V end lost 1 base, the J end lost 2 bases, and 17 bases lay between the germline ends. The CDR3 DNA follows: TGTGCCAGCAGCTTAGTTGTAGGGACCCAGCTTAACACTGAAGCTTTCTTT. This gives the protein CASSLVVGTQLNTEAFF.

This clone was seen once. The genes are TRBV28 and TRBJ2-1; 9 nucleotides agree with TRBD1. The V segment lost 3 bases and the J segment 3 bases; nucleotides outside the gene matches: 6. Germline CDR1 and CDR2: MDHEN and SYDVKM. This CDR3 is 16 amino acids long. Here the CDR3 DNA reads TGTGCCAGCAGTTTGCAGGACAGGGGTGTCTACAATGAGCAGTTCTTC. Its protein is CASSLQDRGVYNEQFF.

J is TRBJ1-1 and V is TRBV20-1, with D perhaps matching TRBD1 (5 bases). CDR1 and CDR2 from the germline V gene are DFQATT and SNEGSKA (reference sequence). The CDR3 is made up of 11 amino acids. V was cut by 3 bases and J by 4 bases, with 6 bases left in between. The CDR3, as DNA: TGCAGTGCTAGCAGGGCCACTGAAGCTTTCTTT. Translating gives CSASRATEAFF.